A selection of T cell receptor beta chains follows, all from one sample in a study of cytomegalovirus exposure and HLA in healthy donors. Sequencing was performed with immunoSEQ multiplex PCR; in TCRdb, only in-frame clones are kept and a portion is missing. The table shows 110,000 or so clones, with roughly 87% occurring only once. Sequences were obtained from PBMCs. These receptors originate from a woman aged 18-29 years in good health and CMV-seronegative. CDR3s include the opening cysteine and the closing phenylalanine or tryptophan. Fields, in order: D gene, clone size, V gene, J gene, CDR3 DNA, CDR3 protein. A D gene is named only where the DNA matches it firmly. The listing skips clone size in some rows; elsewhere it reads once, few, many or a size class.

d_call: TRBD1
clone_size: -
v_call: TRBV5-4
j_call: TRBJ1-2
cdr3_nt: TGTGCCAGCAGCAGGGACAGGGGTCAATCCATTAACTATGGCTACACCTTC
cdr3_aa: CASSRDRGQSINYGYTF

d_call: TRBD1
clone_size: -
v_call: TRBV6-5
j_call: TRBJ1-1
cdr3_nt: TGTGCCAGCAGTTACGGAGGGGTAGGGGGCAACACTGAAGCTTTCTTT
cdr3_aa: CASSYGGVGGNTEAFF

d_call: TRBD1
clone_size: once
v_call: TRBV27
j_call: TRBJ2-1
cdr3_nt: TGTGCCAGCAGTTCGAGACTCCGGGGACAGGGGATCCCCTACAATGAGCAGTTCTTC
cdr3_aa: CASSSRLRGQGIPYNEQFF

d_call: TRBD2
clone_size: once
v_call: TRBV6-6
j_call: TRBJ2-1
cdr3_nt: TGTGCCAGCAGTTCGTGGAGCGGGGGGCCAGGCAATGAGCAGTTCTTC
cdr3_aa: CASSSWSGGPGNEQFF

d_call: -
clone_size: -
v_call: TRBV6-1
j_call: TRBJ1-5
cdr3_nt: TGTGCCAGCAAAGGGAGTAGCAATCAGCCCCAGCATTTT
cdr3_aa: CASKGSSNQPQHF

d_call: -
clone_size: -
v_call: TRBV5-6
j_call: TRBJ1-2
cdr3_nt: TGTGCCAGCAGCTTGTTGGCCGCTCATCATTATGGCTACACCTTC
cdr3_aa: CASSLLAAHHYGYTF

d_call: TRBD2
clone_size: once
v_call: TRBV15
j_call: TRBJ2-3
cdr3_nt: TGTGCCACCAGCAGAGTAGCGGGGGGGCCAGATACGCAGTATTTT
cdr3_aa: CATSRVAGGPDTQYF

d_call: -
clone_size: -
v_call: TRBV11-2
j_call: TRBJ1-5
cdr3_nt: TGTGCCAGCAGCTTCGAGGCCGGCCCGAATCAGCCCCAGCATTTT
cdr3_aa: CASSFEAGPNQPQHF

d_call: TRBD2
clone_size: -
v_call: TRBV7-2
j_call: TRBJ2-7
cdr3_nt: TGTGCCAGCAGCTTAGAACTAGCGAGGATTTACGAGCAGTACTTC
cdr3_aa: CASSLELARIYEQYF

d_call: -
clone_size: -
v_call: TRBV11-2
j_call: TRBJ2-2
cdr3_nt: TGTGCCAGCAGCTTAGCGGGGATAACCGGGGAGCTGTTTTTT
cdr3_aa: CASSLAGITGELFF

d_call: TRBD1
clone_size: -
v_call: TRBV19
j_call: TRBJ1-1
cdr3_nt: TGTGCCAGTAGTATTATGACAGGGACTGAAGCTTTCTTT
cdr3_aa: CASSIMTGTEAFF

d_call: TRBD1
clone_size: -
v_call: TRBV11-1
j_call: TRBJ2-7
cdr3_nt: TGTGCCAGCAGCCCAGGGGGCTCCTACGAGCAGTACTTC
cdr3_aa: CASSPGGSYEQYF

d_call: -
clone_size: -
v_call: TRBV9
j_call: TRBJ1-2
cdr3_nt: TGTGCCAGCAGGGGGGCCCCTTGGGGAAGGGCGAATGGCTACACCTTC
cdr3_aa: CASRGAPWGRANGYTF

d_call: -
clone_size: -
v_call: TRBV5-1
j_call: TRBJ2-5
cdr3_nt: TGCGCCAGCAGCTTTGGGGGCCTGGGACGGGGAGAGACCCAGTACTTC
cdr3_aa: CASSFGGLGRGETQYF

d_call: TRBD1
clone_size: -
v_call: TRBV6-5
j_call: TRBJ1-5
cdr3_nt: TGTGCCAGCAGTTATTCCAGGACAGGGGGTCAGCCCCAGCATTTT
cdr3_aa: CASSYSRTGGQPQHF

d_call: -
clone_size: -
v_call: TRBV5-1
j_call: TRBJ1-4
cdr3_nt: TGCGCCAGCAGCTTGTCTGGAGTGAATGAAAAACTGTTTTTT
cdr3_aa: CASSLSGVNEKLFF

d_call: -
clone_size: -
v_call: TRBV9
j_call: TRBJ1-2
cdr3_nt: TGTGCCAGCAGCGTAGTTGGGCTCGGGCGACAGAGCTATGGCTACACCTTC
cdr3_aa: CASSVVGLGRQSYGYTF

d_call: -
clone_size: few
v_call: TRBV4-2
j_call: TRBJ2-1
cdr3_nt: TGTGCCAGCAGCCAAGACAGAGGAAACCACCAGTTCTTC
cdr3_aa: CASSQDRGNHQFF

d_call: -
clone_size: -
v_call: TRBV27
j_call: TRBJ1-5
cdr3_nt: TGTGCCAGCAGCCCTACAGGGTCGAGCAATCAGCCCCAGCATTTT
cdr3_aa: CASSPTGSSNQPQHF

d_call: -
clone_size: -
v_call: TRBV27
j_call: TRBJ1-2
cdr3_nt: TGTGCCAGCAGTTCCACTGGGGCCTACTATGGCTACACCTTC
cdr3_aa: CASSSTGAYYGYTF

d_call: -
clone_size: -
v_call: TRBV6-6
j_call: TRBJ1-3
cdr3_nt: TGTGCCAGCAAGGGCAGGGGTTACTCTGGAAACACCATATATTTT
cdr3_aa: CASKGRGYSGNTIYF

d_call: TRBD1
clone_size: -
v_call: TRBV5-4
j_call: TRBJ1-4
cdr3_nt: TGTGCCAGCAGCCAGGGGACAGGGACGGGGAATGAAAAACTGTTTTTT
cdr3_aa: CASSQGTGTGNEKLFF

d_call: TRBD1
clone_size: -
v_call: TRBV6-1
j_call: TRBJ1-1
cdr3_nt: TGTGCCAGTGGGACAGAGCCGAACACTGAAGCTTTCTTT
cdr3_aa: CASGTEPNTEAFF

d_call: TRBD1
clone_size: -
v_call: TRBV7-8
j_call: TRBJ1-1
cdr3_nt: TGTGCCAGCAGCTTACGAGGACCCCGGACAGGTGAGGCTTTCTTT
cdr3_aa: CASSLRGPRTGEAFF

d_call: TRBD2
clone_size: -
v_call: TRBV2
j_call: TRBJ2-3
cdr3_nt: TGTGCCAGCAGAAGGATGGGGAGCGGGAGGGGCCCTGACACAGATACGCAGTATTTT
cdr3_aa: CASRRMGSGRGPDTDTQYF

d_call: -
clone_size: -
v_call: TRBV2
j_call: TRBJ2-7
cdr3_nt: TGTGCCAGCAGTCCCCGGAGGGCGCTTTCTAGCGAGCAGTACTTC
cdr3_aa: CASSPRRALSSEQYF

d_call: -
clone_size: few
v_call: TRBV2
j_call: TRBJ2-6
cdr3_nt: TGTGCCAGCAGTGAGAGTGGTGGGCAGGGAAGAACTGGGGCCAACGTCCTGACTTTC
cdr3_aa: CASSESGGQGRTGANVLTF

d_call: -
clone_size: -
v_call: TRBV7-9
j_call: TRBJ2-2
cdr3_nt: TGTGCCAGCAGCTTGAGAGGCAGCCCAACGAACACCGGGGAGCTGTTTTTT
cdr3_aa: CASSLRGSPTNTGELFF

d_call: -
clone_size: -
v_call: TRBV19
j_call: TRBJ2-3
cdr3_nt: TGTGCCAGTAGTATGCGTCGGACAGATACGCAGTATTTT
cdr3_aa: CASSMRRTDTQYF

d_call: -
clone_size: -
v_call: TRBV18
j_call: TRBJ1-5
cdr3_nt: TGTGCCAGCTCACCAATGGGGCCCAGCAATCAGCCCCAGCATTTT
cdr3_aa: CASSPMGPSNQPQHF

d_call: TRBD1
clone_size: -
v_call: TRBV7-2
j_call: TRBJ2-7
cdr3_nt: TGTGCCAGCAGCTTAGGGACAGGGTCCTACGAGCAGTACTTC
cdr3_aa: CASSLGTGSYEQYF

d_call: TRBD1
clone_size: few
v_call: TRBV4-3
j_call: TRBJ1-4
cdr3_nt: TGCGCCAGCAGTGACAGGGGTGTGGGTGGTGAAAAACTGTTTTTT
cdr3_aa: CASSDRGVGGEKLFF

d_call: TRBD2
clone_size: -
v_call: TRBV15
j_call: TRBJ2-1
cdr3_nt: TGTGCCACCAACCCGGGACTAGAATCATACAATGAGCAGTTCTTC
cdr3_aa: CATNPGLESYNEQFF

d_call: -
clone_size: -
v_call: TRBV2
j_call: TRBJ1-5
cdr3_nt: TGTGCCAGCAGGTGGGACATAAATCAGCCCCAGCATTTT
cdr3_aa: CASRWDINQPQHF

d_call: TRBD1
clone_size: -
v_call: TRBV5-6
j_call: TRBJ1-1
cdr3_nt: TGTGCCAGCAGCCTCCAGGGGGTACGTTTTTGGAACACTGAAGCTTTCTTT
cdr3_aa: CASSLQGVRFWNTEAFF